The 27 T cell receptor beta chains listed next were all sequenced from one sample in a study of OX40 agonist ivuxolimab in advanced cancers. Sequencing used immunoSEQ multiplex PCR; TCRdb keeps in-frame clones, though not all of them. The sample lists about 86,000 clones, 91% seen once, with approximately 8.4% in the top ten. The sample consisted of CD4+ or CD8+ T cells sorted from blood, taken in a trial of the OX40 agonist ivuxolimab. The receptors shown here come from an adult with an advanced solid tumor such as melanoma, head and neck, liver or kidney cancer.

The DNA of the CDR3 is TGTGCCTGGAGTTCCGGACAGACCTGGGACTATGGCTACACCTTC. Its protein is CAWSSGQTWDYGYTF. The genes are TRBV30 and TRBJ1-2; tentative D call: TRBD1 (6 bases). Trimming stripped 2 bases from V and 3 bases from J, with 16 bases between. The CDR3 is 15 residues long. Germline V lookup: CDR1 GTSNPN, CDR2 SVGIG (reference sequence).

V and J are TRBV19 and TRBJ2-1, with D possibly TRBD2 on 5 matching bases. The V end was cut by 4 bases, the J end by 4 bases, with 14 bases between. CDR3 length: 15 residues. Looked up from germline, CDR1 is LNHDA and CDR2 is SQIVND (reference sequence). The CDR3 region has the DNA TGTGCCAGTAGTAACTGGACTCACCTTTACAATGAGCAGTTCTTC. This encodes CASSNWTHLYNEQFF.

J is TRBJ2-7 and V is TRBV5-1; D gene uncertain. V shed 0 bases and J shed 1 base, with 5 bases lying between them. Germline V gene data show CDR1 as SGHRS and CDR2 as YFSETQ. The CDR3 is 13 residues long. The CDR3 nucleotides are TGCGCCAGCAGCTTGGGATTTTCCTACGAGCAGTACTTC. Its translation: CASSLGFSYEQYF.

The rearrangement joins TRBV9 to TRBJ2-5; tentatively, D is TRBD1 (5 bases). Trimming took off 0 bases at V and 4 bases at J, with 22 bases between the two ends. The CDR3 contains 18 residues. The germline V gene has CDR1 SGDLS and CDR2 YYNGEE. CDR3 residues: CASSVASKGWGELETQYF. The CDR3 DNA is TGTGCCAGCAGCGTAGCTTCGAAGGGTTGGGGCGAGTTAGAGACCCAGTACTTC.

V usage is TRBV6-5 and J usage is TRBJ2-1, with TRBD2 as a possible D gene (5 bases). Germline V CDR1 and CDR2: MNHEY, SVGAGI. V lost 4 bases, J lost 10 bases, and 17 bases lay in between. The CDR3 is made up of 14 amino acids. In nucleotides, the CDR3 is TGTGCCAGCAGTTTACTCGATACGAGAGGGGAGCAGTTCTTC. It translates to CASSLLDTRGEQFF.

This chain uses TRBV6-1 with TRBJ1-1, with D possibly matching TRBD1 (6 bases). V gave up 2 bases and J gave up 4 bases, with 14 bases separating them. This CDR3 has 15 amino acids. Looked up from germline, CDR1 is MNHNS and CDR2 is SASEGT. CDR3 bases: TGTGCCAGCAGTGAACTTGGTAGGGGGGGCACTGAAGCTTTCTTT. Translation gives CASSELGRGGTEAFF.

Here the CDR3 DNA reads TGTGCCAGCAGCCGGGAGATAGGAGCTTTCTTT. Translated: CASSREIGAFF. The chain links TRBV7-9 to TRBJ1-1, with D unclear. Germline CDR1 reads SEHNR; CDR2 reads FQNEAQ (reference sequence). V lost 5 bases to trimming and J lost 10 bases, with 11 bases between them. The CDR3 extends over 11 amino acids.

The genes are TRBV6-5 and TRBJ2-3; D remains ambiguous. Germline CDR1 MNHEY, CDR2 SVGAGI. The CDR3 length is 13 residues. Trimming stripped 6 bases from V and 2 bases from J, with 9 bases between. This CDR3 is CASSQRITDTQYF. DNA for the CDR3: TGTGCCAGCAGCCAACGGATCACAGATACGCAGTATTTT.

The V call is TRBV27, the J call TRBJ1-4, with 9 bases lining up with TRBD1. After removal of 6 bases from V and 7 bases from J, the junction contained 3 bases not matched to a gene. CDR3 length equals 13 residues. In germline, CDR1 is MNHEY, CDR2 SMNVEV (reference sequence). The CDR3 nucleotides read TGTGCCAGCAGCGGGACAGGGTTTGAAAAACTGTTTTTT. As protein: CASSGTGFEKLFF.

This rearrangement joins TRBV4-1 to TRBJ2-1; D is uncertain. Germline lookup yields CDR1 MGHRA and CDR2 YSYEKL. Trimming cost V 0 bases and J 6 bases, with 12 bases left between them. The CDR3 consists of 15 residues. CDR3 protein: CASSQDQGPGNEQFF. As DNA, the CDR3 is TGCGCCAGCAGCCAAGATCAAGGTCCGGGCAATGAGCAGTTCTTC.

The chain has TRBV11-2 and TRBJ1-1, with D maybe TRBD1 (6 bases). With 0 bases removed from V and 4 bases from J, the gap between germline ends came to 6 bases. The CDR3 runs 13 residues. Per the germline V gene, CDR1 is SGHAT and CDR2 is FQNNGV. DNA of the CDR3: TGTGCCAGCAGCTTAGACAGGGGCACTGAAGCTTTCTTT. It codes for CASSLDRGTEAFF. Full variable domain (outside the CDR3, taken from reference TRBV11-2 and TRBJ1-1): EAGVAQSPRYKIIEKRQSVAFWCNPISGHATLYWYQQILGQGPKLLIQFQNNGVVDDSQLPKDRFSAERLKGVDSTLKIQPAKLEDSAVYLCASSLDRGTEAFFGQGTRLTVV.

The rearrangement uses TRBV4-1 and TRBJ2-7; perhaps D is TRBD1 or TRBD2 (5 bases each). V lost 4 bases to trimming and J lost 0 bases, with 16 bases between them. The CDR3 contains 16 residues. Germline V gene lookup returns CDR1 MGHRA and CDR2 YSYEKL. CDR3 sequence reads: CASSPMVGPGSYEQYF. The CDR3 bases are TGCGCCAGCAGCCCCATGGTGGGACCCGGCTCCTACGAGCAGTACTTC.

The chain joins TRBV6-4 to TRBJ2-7; 10 nucleotides match TRBD1. The CDR3 has 17 residues. The germline V gene has CDR1 MRHNA and CDR2 SNTAGT. The J segment lost 4 bases and the V segment lost 5 bases, leaving 14 bases of the junction unmatched. The CDR3 here is CASSQKGVGQGFYEQYF. CDR3 DNA: TGTGCCAGCAGTCAAAAGGGGGTGGGACAGGGGTTTTACGAGCAGTACTTC.

This clone was seen a handful of times. In DNA form, the CDR3 reads TGTGCCAGCAGCCCGGGGACAGGGGGCTATGGCTACACCTTC. Translating it yields CASSPGTGGYGYTF. The gene calls are TRBV9 and TRBJ1-2; 11 nucleotides align to TRBD1. The CDR3 runs to 14 residues. CDR1 is SGDLS and CDR2 is YYNGEE in the germline V gene. With 4 bases clipped from V and 4 bases from J, the junction kept 3 bases outside the gene matches.

The rearrangement joins TRBV9 to TRBJ2-7; D remains ambiguous. Germline V gene sequence: CDR1 SGDLS, CDR2 YYNGEE. The ends were cut back, 1 base at V and 5 bases at J, with 7 bases in the middle. This CDR3 is built from 12 residues. The CDR3 loop reads CASSVHGHEQYF. The CDR3 DNA reads TGTGCCAGCAGCGTACACGGACACGAGCAGTACTTC.

This clone was seen more than once but under ten times. This chain uses TRBV19 with TRBJ2-5; D perhaps matches TRBD1 (6 bases). V was cut by 3 bases and J by 4 bases, with 9 bases left in between. Per germline, CDR1 LNHDA and CDR2 SQIVND (reference sequence). CDR3 length equals 13 residues. Written as DNA, the CDR3 is TGTGCCAGTAGTATTACAGGGCGAGAGACCCAGTACTTC. Protein sequence: CASSITGRETQYF.

V and J are TRBV6-1 and TRBJ2-1; 8 positions agree with TRBD1. V lost 6 bases, J lost 6 bases, and 4 bases stayed unmatched. CDR1 and CDR2 from the germline V gene are MNHNS and SASEGT. CDR3 length: 13 residues. CDR3 bases: TGTGCCAGCAGCCGGACAGGGTTCAATGAGCAGTTCTTC. Its protein product is CASSRTGFNEQFF.

This clone was recorded only once. The chain joins TRBV7-3 to TRBJ1-1; D is uncertain. Germline-derived CDR1 and CDR2 are SGHTA and FQGTGA. V lost 5 bases to trimming and J lost 0 bases, with 7 bases between them. This CDR3 contains 13 residues. The CDR3 loop reads CASSQHLNTEAFF. CDR3 sequence (DNA): TGTGCCAGCAGCCAACACCTGAACACTGAAGCTTTCTTT.

This clone occurred once. The CDR3 sequence: CASSLPQNAYEQYF. In DNA, the CDR3 is TGTGCCAGCAGCTTGCCCCAGAACGCCTACGAGCAGTACTTC. The chain joins TRBV5-6 to TRBJ2-7; no clear D gene. This CDR3 contains 14 residues. The germline CDR1 and CDR2 sequences are SGHDT and YYEEEE. Trimming left V 1 base short and J 2 bases short, with 10 bases between. Full variable domain (rest looked up from reference TRBV5-6 and TRBJ2-7): DAGVTQSPTHLIKTRGQQVTLRCSPKSGHDTVSWYQQALGQGPQFIFQYYEEEERQRGNFPDRFSGHQFPNYSSELNVNALLLGDSALYLCASSLPQNAYEQYFGPGTRLTVT.

Notes on this clone: This specimen includes other DNA sequences encoding the same CDR3. This chain connects TRBV9 to TRBJ1-1; D remains unclear. The CDR3 sequence is 17 residues long. Trimming pared 0 bases from V and 1 base from J, leaving 16 bases between. The germline V gene has CDR1 SGDLS and CDR2 YYNGEE. CDR3 sequence: CASSVDSAAGSNTEAFF. The CDR3 bases are TGTGCCAGCAGCGTAGATTCGGCCGCAGGATCGAACACTGAAGCTTTCTTT.

This clone was observed a handful of times. This rearrangement joins TRBV7-9 to TRBJ2-7; 8 bases are shared with TRBD2. The CDR3 extends over 15 amino acids. The trim removed 4 bases at V and 4 bases at J, leaving 9 bases unmatched. The germline gives CDR1 SEHNR, CDR2 FQNEAQ (reference sequence). The DNA for the CDR3 is TGTGCCAGCAGCTCGACTAGCGAACGGGGTTACGAGCAGTACTTC. This sequence encodes CASSSTSERGYEQYF.

The chain uses TRBV9 and TRBJ2-5, with a possible D match to TRBD1 (6 bases). The DNA end lines up better with TRBJ2-7; the J call may be wrong. Looked up from germline, CDR1 is SGDLS and CDR2 is YYNGEE. This CDR3 contains 15 residues. CDR3 loop: CASSVGTGSFYEQYF. CDR3 sequence (DNA): TGTGCCAGCAGCGTAGGAACAGGGTCATTCTACGAGCAGTACTTC.

The gene calls are TRBV30 and TRBJ1-1; D unclear. This CDR3 spans 13 amino acids. Trimming pared 1 base from V and 5 bases from J, leaving 11 bases between. Germline CDR1 GTSNPN, CDR2 SVGIG (reference sequence). The CDR3 DNA reads as TGTGCCTGGAGTGGCGCCCCCGGGACTGAAGCTTTCTTT. Translated: CAWSGAPGTEAFF. The full variable domain, rest sourced from reference TRBV30 and TRBJ1-1, is SQTIHQWPATLVQPVGSPLSLECTVEGTSNPNLYWYRQAAGRGLQLLFYSVGIGQISSEVPQNLSASRPQDRQFILSSKKLLLSDSGFYLCAWSGAPGTEAFFGQGTRLTVV.

J is TRBJ2-4 and V is TRBV27; perhaps TRBD2 as D (6 bases). The V and J ends lost 6 bases and 1 base respectively, with 10 bases between them. CDR3 length: 14 amino acids. Per the germline V gene, CDR1 is MNHEY and CDR2 is SMNVEV (reference sequence). CDR3 DNA: TGTGCCAGCAGCTCGGCGGGGGCCAAAAACATTCAGTACTTC. Translated: CASSSAGAKNIQYF.

The rearrangement uses TRBV29-1 and TRBJ1-4; D gene ambiguous. This CDR3 has 16 residues. V lost 6 bases, J lost 2 bases, and 19 bases lay in between. Germline loops: CDR1 SQVTM, CDR2 ANQGSEA. The CDR3 region is CSVSPGVGLTNEKLFF. Written as DNA, the CDR3 is TGCAGCGTCTCACCTGGGGTAGGGTTGACTAATGAAAAACTGTTTTTT.

The chain recombines TRBV5-6 with TRBJ2-5; 11 bases agree with TRBD2. This CDR3 spans 16 amino acids. Germline V gives CDR1 SGHDT, CDR2 YYEEEE. With V trimmed by 4 bases and J by 2 bases, 7 bases remained unmatched. The CDR3 bases are TGTGCCAGCAGCGAAATACTAGCGGGAGAGCAAGAGACCCAGTACTTC. It translates to CASSEILAGEQETQYF.

This chain connects TRBV7-2 to TRBJ1-2; TRBD1 matches at 10 bases. With 1 base clipped from V and 4 bases from J, the junction kept 12 bases outside the gene matches. The germline gives CDR1 SGHTA, CDR2 FQGNSA. The CDR3 is made up of 18 amino acids. CDR3 DNA: TGTGCCAGCAGCTTAGTGGGTTCCGTAGGACAGGGGGTCTATGGCTACACCTTC. It translates to CASSLVGSVGQGVYGYTF. Complete variable domain (other parts from reference TRBV7-2 and TRBJ1-2): GAGVSQSPSNKVTEKGKDVELRCDPISGHTALYWYRQSLGQGLEFLIYFQGNSAPDKSGLPSDRFSAERTGGSVSTLTIQRTQQEDSAVYLCASSLVGSVGQGVYGYTFGSGTRLTVV.